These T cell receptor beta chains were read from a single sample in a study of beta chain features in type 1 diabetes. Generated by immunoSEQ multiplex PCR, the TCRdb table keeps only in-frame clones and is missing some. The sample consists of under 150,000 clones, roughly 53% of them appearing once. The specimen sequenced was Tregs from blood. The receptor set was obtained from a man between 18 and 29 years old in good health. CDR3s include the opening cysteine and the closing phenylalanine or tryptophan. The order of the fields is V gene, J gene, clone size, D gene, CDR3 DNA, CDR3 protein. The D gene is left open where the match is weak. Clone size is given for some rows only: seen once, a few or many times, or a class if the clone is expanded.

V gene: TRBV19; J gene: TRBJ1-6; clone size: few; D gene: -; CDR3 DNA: TGTGCCAGTAGTATTTTCTACAGGGATTCACCCCTCCACTTT; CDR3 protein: CASSIFYRDSPLHF
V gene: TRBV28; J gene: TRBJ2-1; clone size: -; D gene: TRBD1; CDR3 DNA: TGTGCCAGCAGTGCATTCGACAGGGCCGAATACAATGAGCAGTTCTTC; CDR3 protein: CASSAFDRAEYNEQFF
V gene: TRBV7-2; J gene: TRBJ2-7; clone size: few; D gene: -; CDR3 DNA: TGTGCCAGCAGCTTCCCCCAGACCTACGAGCAGTACTTC; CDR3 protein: CASSFPQTYEQYF
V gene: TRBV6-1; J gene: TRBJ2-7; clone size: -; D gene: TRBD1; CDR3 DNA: TGTGCCAGCAGCCCGGGACAGGTCAACTACGAGCAGTACTTC; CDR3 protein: CASSPGQVNYEQYF
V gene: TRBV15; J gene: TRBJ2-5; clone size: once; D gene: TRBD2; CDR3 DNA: TGTGCCACCAGCAGAGAACCAGCGGGACCCCCGAATGAGCAGTACTTC; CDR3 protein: CATSREPAGPPNEQYF
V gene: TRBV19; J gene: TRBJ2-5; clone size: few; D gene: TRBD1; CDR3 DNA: TGTGCCAGTAGCGGACAGGGGAGAGAGACCCAGTACTTC; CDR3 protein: CASSGQGRETQYF
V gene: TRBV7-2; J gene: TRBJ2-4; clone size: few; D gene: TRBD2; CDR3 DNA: TGTGCCAGCAGCCCGCCGATTGAAACTAGCGGGAGCAGAAACATTCAGTACTTC; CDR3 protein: CASSPPIETSGSRNIQYF
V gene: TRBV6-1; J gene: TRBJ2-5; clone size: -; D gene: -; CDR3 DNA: TGTGCCAGCAGTGAACCCCGGTTTAGGGCAGGGTGGTGGAAAGAGACCCAGTACTTC; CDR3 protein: CASSEPRFRAGWWKETQYF
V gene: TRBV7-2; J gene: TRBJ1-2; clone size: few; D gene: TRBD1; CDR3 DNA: TGTGCCAGCAGCTTAGCGGACAGGGAAAAAGTGGGCTTC; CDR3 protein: CASSLADREKVGF
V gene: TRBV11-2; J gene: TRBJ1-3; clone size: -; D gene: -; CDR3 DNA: TGTGCCAGCAGCTTACATCCGAGCTCTGGAAACACCATATATTTT; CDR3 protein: CASSLHPSSGNTIYF
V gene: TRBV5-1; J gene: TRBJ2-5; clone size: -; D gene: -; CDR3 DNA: TGCGCCAGCACCGGACAGCTCCAAGAGACCCAGTACTTC; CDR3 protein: CASTGQLQETQYF
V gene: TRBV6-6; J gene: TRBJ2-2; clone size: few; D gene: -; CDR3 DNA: TGTGCCAGCAGTTACTCACTTGGCACCGGGGAGCTGTTTTTT; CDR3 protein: CASSYSLGTGELFF
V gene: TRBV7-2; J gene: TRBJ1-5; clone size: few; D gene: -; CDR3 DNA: TGTGCCAGCAGCCCCACGAGGGCTTATCAGCCCCAGCATTTT; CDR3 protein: CASSPTRAYQPQHF
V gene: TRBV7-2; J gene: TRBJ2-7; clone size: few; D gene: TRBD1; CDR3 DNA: TGTGCCAGCAGCTTTGACAGGGGGTCCTACGAGCAGTACTTC; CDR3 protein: CASSFDRGSYEQYF
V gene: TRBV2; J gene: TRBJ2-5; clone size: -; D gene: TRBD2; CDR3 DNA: TGTGCCAGCAGGCAGACTAGCGGGAGGTTAGAGACCCAGTACTTC; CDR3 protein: CASRQTSGRLETQYF
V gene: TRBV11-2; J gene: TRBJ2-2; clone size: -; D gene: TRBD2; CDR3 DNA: TGTGCCAGCAGCTTACAGGCGGGGGTGGCCGGGGAGCTGTTTTTT; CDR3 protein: CASSLQAGVAGELFF
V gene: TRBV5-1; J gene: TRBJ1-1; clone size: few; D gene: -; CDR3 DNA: TGCGCCAGCAGCGGCGGACAGATCACTGAAGCTTTCTTT; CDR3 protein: CASSGGQITEAFF
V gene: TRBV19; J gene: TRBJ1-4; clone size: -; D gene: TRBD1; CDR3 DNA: TGTGCCAGTAGTATTCGACAGGGCGCGCGGGAAAAACTGTTTTTT; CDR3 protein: CASSIRQGAREKLFF
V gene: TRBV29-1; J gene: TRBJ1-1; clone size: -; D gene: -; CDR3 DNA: TGCAGCGTTATGGGGGGGACTGAAGCTTTCTTT; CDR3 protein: CSVMGGTEAFF
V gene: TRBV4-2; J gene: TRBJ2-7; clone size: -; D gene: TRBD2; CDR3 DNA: TGTGCCAGCAGCCAAGAGAACCTAGTGGGACTAAGGTACGAGCAGTACTTC; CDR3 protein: CASSQENLVGLRYEQYF
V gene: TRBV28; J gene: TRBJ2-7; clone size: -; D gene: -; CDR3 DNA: TGTGCCAGCAGTTTAGGCCGGGGCGAGCAGTACTTC; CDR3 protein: CASSLGRGEQYF
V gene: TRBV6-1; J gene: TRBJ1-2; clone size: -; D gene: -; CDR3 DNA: TGTGCCAGCAGTGTCCTCAGGGCGACCCACCGCTTC; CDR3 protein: CASSVLRATHRF
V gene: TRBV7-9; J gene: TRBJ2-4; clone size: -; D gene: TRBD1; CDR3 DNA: TGTGCCAGCAGCTTGGGGACAGGACGGACCAAAAACATTCAGTACTTC; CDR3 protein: CASSLGTGRTKNIQYF
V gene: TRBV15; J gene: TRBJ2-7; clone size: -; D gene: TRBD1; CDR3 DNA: TGTGCCACCAGCAGTGGGACAGGGGTCGGCGAGCAGTACTTC; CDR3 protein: CATSSGTGVGEQYF
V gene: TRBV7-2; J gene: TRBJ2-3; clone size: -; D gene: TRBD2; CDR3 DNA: TGTGCCAGCAGCGCCTCTAGCGGGGGGGCCGGAAATACGCAGTATTTT; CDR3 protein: CASSASSGGAGNTQYF
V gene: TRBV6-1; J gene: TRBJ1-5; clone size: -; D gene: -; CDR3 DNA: TGTGCCAGCAGAGGACAGCTTCGAAATCAGCCCCAGCATTTT; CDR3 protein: CASRGQLRNQPQHF
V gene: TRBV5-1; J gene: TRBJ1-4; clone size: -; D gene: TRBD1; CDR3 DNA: TGCGCCAGCAGCTCGGGGGACAGGGGTGAAAAACTGTTTTTT; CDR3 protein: CASSSGDRGEKLFF
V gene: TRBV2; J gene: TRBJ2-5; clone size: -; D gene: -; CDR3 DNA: TGTGCCTATTCCCGGGACCTCAGGAGGGCGACCCAGTACTTC; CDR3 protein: CAYSRDLRRATQYF
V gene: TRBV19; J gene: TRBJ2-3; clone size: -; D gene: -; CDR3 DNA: TGTGCCAGTAAGACCCCGGACAGCCTAGAAAAGCAGTATTTT; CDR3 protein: CASKTPDSLEKQYF
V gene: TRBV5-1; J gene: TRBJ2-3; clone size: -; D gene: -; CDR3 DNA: TGCGCCACCAAGTTTAGTGGACTTAGCACAGATACGCAGTATTTT; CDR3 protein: CATKFSGLSTDTQYF
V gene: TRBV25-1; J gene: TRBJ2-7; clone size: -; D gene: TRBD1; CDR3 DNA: TGTGCCAGCAGGAGACAGGGATCCTACGAGCAGTACTTC; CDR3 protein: CASRRQGSYEQYF
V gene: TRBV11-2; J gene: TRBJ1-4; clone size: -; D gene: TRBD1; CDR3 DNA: TGTGCCAGCAGCTTTCCGGGACAGGCCTTGGGGGTTGAAAAACTGTTTTTT; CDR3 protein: CASSFPGQALGVEKLFF
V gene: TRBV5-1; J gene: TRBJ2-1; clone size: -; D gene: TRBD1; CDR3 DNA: TGCGCCAGCAGGCGGACAGGGGGCAATCAGTTCTTC; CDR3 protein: CASRRTGGNQFF
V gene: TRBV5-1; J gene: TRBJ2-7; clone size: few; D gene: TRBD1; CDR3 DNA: TGCGCCAGCAGCTTCCGGACAGGGGTAGTCTACGAGCAGTACTTC; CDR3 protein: CASSFRTGVVYEQYF
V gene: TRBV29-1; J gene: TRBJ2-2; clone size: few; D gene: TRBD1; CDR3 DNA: TGCAGCGTTGACATCGGCAGGGGGCGCGGGGAGCTGTTTTTT; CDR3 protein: CSVDIGRGRGELFF
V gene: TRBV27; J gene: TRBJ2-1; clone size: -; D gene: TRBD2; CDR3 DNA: TGTGCCAGCAGTCCGAGGACTAGCGGGAGGGCCGCTGAGCAGTTCTTC; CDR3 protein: CASSPRTSGRAAEQFF
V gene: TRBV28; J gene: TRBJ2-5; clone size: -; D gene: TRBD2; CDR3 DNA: TGTGCCAGCAAGAGCGCACTTCGGACTAGCGGGGAGGCCCAGTACTTC; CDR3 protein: CASKSALRTSGEAQYF
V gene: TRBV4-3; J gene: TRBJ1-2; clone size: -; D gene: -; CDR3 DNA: TGCGCCAGCAGCCAAGATGTCCAAACAGGCCATTCTAACTATGGCTACACCTTC; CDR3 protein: CASSQDVQTGHSNYGYTF
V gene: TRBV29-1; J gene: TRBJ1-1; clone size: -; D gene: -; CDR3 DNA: TGCAGCGTTGAAAGAGCTGGACAGAACACTGAAGCTTTCTTT; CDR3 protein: CSVERAGQNTEAFF
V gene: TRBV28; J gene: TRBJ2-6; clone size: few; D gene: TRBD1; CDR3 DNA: TGTGCCAGCAGTCGATTAAAGACAGGGGACCTGTCTGGGGCCAACGTCCTGACTTTC; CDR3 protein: CASSRLKTGDLSGANVLTF
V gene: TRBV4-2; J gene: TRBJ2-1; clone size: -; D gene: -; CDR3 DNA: TGTGCCAGCAGCCGCCGGGGGTCCGATGAGCAGTTCTTC; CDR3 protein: CASSRRGSDEQFF
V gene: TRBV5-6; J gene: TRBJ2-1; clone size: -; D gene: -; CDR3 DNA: TGTGCCAGCAGCTTGGGCGGTTTAGCCTACAATGAGCAGTTCTTC; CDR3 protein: CASSLGGLAYNEQFF
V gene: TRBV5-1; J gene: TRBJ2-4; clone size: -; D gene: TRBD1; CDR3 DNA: TGCGCCAGCAGCTTGGTATCCGGGACAGGGGGCTTTGACATTCAGTACTTC; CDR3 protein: CASSLVSGTGGFDIQYF
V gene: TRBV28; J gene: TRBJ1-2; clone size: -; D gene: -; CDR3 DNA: TGTGCCAGCAGTTTCGGAGGCCTTTTCGGCTATGGCTACACCTTC; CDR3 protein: CASSFGGLFGYGYTF
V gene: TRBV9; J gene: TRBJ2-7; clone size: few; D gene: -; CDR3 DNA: TGTGCCAGCAGCCCCTCCCGGGACTTCACCTACGAGCAGTACTTC; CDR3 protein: CASSPSRDFTYEQYF
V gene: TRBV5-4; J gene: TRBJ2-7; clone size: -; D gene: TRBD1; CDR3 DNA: TGTGCCAGCAGCTCTGGACAGGGGGCGACGAACGAGCAGTACTTC; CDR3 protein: CASSSGQGATNEQYF
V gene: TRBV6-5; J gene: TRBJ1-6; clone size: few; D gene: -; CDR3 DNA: TGTGCCAGCAGTTCGCTCGGGGGACCTAATTCACCCCTCCACTTT; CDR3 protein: CASSSLGGPNSPLHF
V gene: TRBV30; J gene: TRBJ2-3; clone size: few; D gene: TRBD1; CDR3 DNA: TGTGCCTGGAGTGTCGGCAGGGGGACACCAGATACGCAGTATTTT; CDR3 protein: CAWSVGRGTPDTQYF
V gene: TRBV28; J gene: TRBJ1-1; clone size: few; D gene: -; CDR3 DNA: TGTGCCAGCATTCAGGGGATGGGGTACGTAAACACTGAAGCTTTCTTT; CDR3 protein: CASIQGMGYVNTEAFF
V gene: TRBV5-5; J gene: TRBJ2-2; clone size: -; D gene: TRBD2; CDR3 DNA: TGTGCCAGCAGCTTTCAGGGACTAAACACCGGGGAGCTGTTTTTT; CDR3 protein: CASSFQGLNTGELFF
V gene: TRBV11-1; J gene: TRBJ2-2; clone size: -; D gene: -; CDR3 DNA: TGTGCCAGCAGCTTCGTCAGGGGGAACACCGGGGAGCTGTTTTTT; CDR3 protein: CASSFVRGNTGELFF
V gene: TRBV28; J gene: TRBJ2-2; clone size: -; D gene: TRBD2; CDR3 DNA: TGTGCCAGCAGCGGTACTAGCGGGAGGCGATTCGGAGGGGAGCTGTTTTTT; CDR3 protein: CASSGTSGRRFGGELFF
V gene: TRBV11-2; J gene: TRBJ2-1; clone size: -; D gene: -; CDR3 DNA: TGTGCCAGCAGCCCCCCACCCTCGCGAAATGAGCAGTTCTTC; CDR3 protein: CASSPPPSRNEQFF
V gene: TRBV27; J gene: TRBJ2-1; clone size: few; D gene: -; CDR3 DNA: TGTGCCAGCAGTTTCCGGTATAATGAGCAGTTCTTC; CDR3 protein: CASSFRYNEQFF